Listed here are 15 T cell receptor beta chains from one sample, sequenced in a study of blood T cell repertoires in COVID-19. Repertoires were generated with immunoSEQ multiplex PCR, while TCRdb's copy carries only in-frame clones and drops some. Seen here are approximately 230,000 clones, around 83% observed once, and the top ten hold approximately 5.9%. Sequencing was carried out using peripheral blood. These receptors were collected from an older man with acute or convalescent COVID-19.

This clone was picked up a small number of times. The chain employs TRBV27 and TRBJ1-6; TRBD1 matches 7 bases. CDR3 size: 16 residues. CDR1 and CDR2 from the germline V gene are MNHEY and SMNVEV (reference sequence). V lost 6 bases and J lost 9; bases outside the gene matches: 14. The CDR3 nucleotides read TGTGCCAGCAGCCTATCGACGACAGGGAGCCGTTCACCCCTCCACTTT. This encodes CASSLSTTGSRSPLHF.

The chain links TRBV7-4 to TRBJ1-5; 10 bases match TRBD1. Germline V gene sequence: CDR1 SGHVT, CDR2 SQSDAQ. V gave up 5 bases and J gave up 3 bases; unmatched junction bases: 7. This CDR3 is 16 amino acids long. The CDR3 DNA follows: TGTGCCAGCAGCCCCCGGGACAGGGGCGACAATCAGCCCCAGCATTTT. It specifies CASSPRDRGDNQPQHF.

This rearrangement joins TRBV30 to TRBJ2-2, with 11 bases fitting TRBD2. V was pared by 4 bases and J by 2 bases, with 6 bases of the junction left unmatched. Per the germline V gene, CDR1 is GTSNPN and CDR2 is SVGIG (reference sequence). There are 16 residues in the CDR3. In DNA, the CDR3 is TGTGCCTGGATAGCGGGGGGGACCCCTAACACCGGGGAGCTGTTTTTT. Its protein product is CAWIAGGTPNTGELFF.

The chain recombines TRBV19 with TRBJ2-3; the D gene is possibly TRBD2 (7 bases). Germline CDR1 reads LNHDA; CDR2 reads SQIVND (reference sequence). With 3 bases removed from V and 2 bases from J, the gap between germline ends came to 12 bases. This CDR3 is built from 15 residues. The CDR3: CASSMSGTPTDTQYF. The CDR3 region has the DNA TGTGCCAGTAGTATGAGCGGGACACCCACAGATACGCAGTATTTT. Based on the CDR3 plus reference TRBV19 and TRBJ2-3, the full variable domain is DGGITQSPKYLFRKEGQNVTLSCEQNLNHDAMYWYRQDPGQGLRLIYYSQIVNDFQKGDIAEGYSVSREKKESFPLTVTSAQKNPTAFYLCASSMSGTPTDTQYFGPGTRLTVL.

The chain couples TRBV3-1 (or the pseudogene TRBV3-2) to TRBJ2-1; TRBD1 matches 7 bases. With 6 bases clipped from V and 4 bases from J, the junction kept 9 bases outside the gene matches. The CDR3 has 15 amino acids. Germline CDR1 and CDR2: LGHDT and YNNKEL (reference sequence). CDR3 protein: CASRRTGAPYNEQFF. Here the CDR3 DNA reads TGTGCCAGCAGGCGAACAGGGGCCCCTTACAATGAGCAGTTCTTC.

The rearrangement joins TRBV27 to TRBJ2-2; 8 bases line up with TRBD2. The CDR3 consists of 17 residues. CDR1 is MNHEY, CDR2 SMNVEV, per germline (reference sequence). The V gene end was trimmed by 4 bases and the J gene end by 4 bases; junction bases not matched to a gene: 11. Here the CDR3 reads CASSSSLAGGLTGELFF. The CDR3 DNA is TGTGCCAGCAGTTCAAGCTTGGCGGGGGGTCTCACCGGGGAGCTGTTTTTT.

The rearrangement joins TRBV19 to TRBJ2-2, with D perhaps TRBD2 (6 bases). Looked up from germline, CDR1 is LNHDA and CDR2 is SQIVND (reference sequence). The CDR3 is 15 residues long. V was clipped by 5 bases and J by 3 bases, with 13 bases between them. The CDR3: CASSFRLVYTGELFF. The CDR3 bases are TGTGCCAGTAGTTTCAGACTAGTCTACACCGGGGAGCTGTTTTTT.

The chain couples TRBV28 to TRBJ1-2, with 8 bases identical to TRBD1. Germline CDR1 reads MDHEN; CDR2 reads SYDVKM. V lost 11 bases and J lost 5; bases outside the gene matches: 10. This CDR3 comprises 13 residues. The CDR3 region has the DNA TGTGCCGCCCAAGCGGGACAGGATTATGGCTACACCTTC. It codes for CAAQAGQDYGYTF.

Details on this clone: The same CDR3 is also encoded by other DNA sequences in this sample. The CDR3 loop is CASSQSGGGETQYF. The CDR3 nucleotides read TGTGCCAGCAGCCAATCAGGGGGTGGGGAGACCCAGTACTTC. This rearrangement joins TRBV3-1 (or the pseudogene TRBV3-2) to TRBJ2-5, with TRBD1 matching over 7 bases. The CDR3 is 14 residues long. CDR1 is LGHDT, CDR2 YNNKEL, per germline (reference sequence). The J segment lost 5 bases and the V segment lost 2 bases, leaving 5 bases of the junction unmatched.

CDR3: CASSEFIAGGPPQHF. DNA of the CDR3: TGTGCCAGCAGTGAATTTATAGCAGGGGGTCCGCCCCAGCATTTT. The chain uses TRBV2 and TRBJ1-5, with 7 bases aligning to TRBD1. Germline-derived CDR1 and CDR2 are SNHLY and FYNNEI. Trimming removed 2 bases from V and 9 bases from J; junction bases left unmatched: 10. This CDR3 is 15 amino acids long.

This clone has a single count. The CDR3 protein is CASSQRGSSLGTEAFF. CDR3 sequence (DNA): TGTGCCAGCAGCCAAAGAGGCAGCAGCTTGGGCACTGAAGCTTTCTTT. V is TRBV4-2 and J is TRBJ1-1; D gene ambiguous. CDR1 and CDR2 from the germline V gene are LGHNA and YNFKEQ. Trimming removed 2 bases at V and 4 bases at J, with 17 bases between. This CDR3 is built from 16 residues.

The chain recombines TRBV6-5 with TRBJ2-3; D perhaps matches TRBD1 (6 bases). The germline gives CDR1 MNHEY, CDR2 SVGAGI. V shed 6 bases and J shed 3 bases, with 13 bases lying between them. The CDR3 covers 14 residues. The CDR3, as DNA: TGTGCCAGCAGATTCTCAGGGGTAACAGATACGCAGTATTTT. The encoded protein is CASRFSGVTDTQYF.

This sequence joins TRBV18 and TRBJ2-1; 10 bases are shared with TRBD1. The CDR3 runs 17 residues. Germline trimming cut 6 bases from V and 9 bases from J; bases unmatched to any gene: 17. From germline, CDR1 is KGHSH and CDR2 LQKENI. CDR3 protein: CASSLNRQGAMNGEQFF. CDR3 DNA: TGTGCCAGCTCCCTTAATAGACAGGGGGCAATGAACGGTGAGCAGTTCTTC. The variable domain in full, with the rest retrieved from reference TRBV18 and TRBJ2-1, is NAGVMQNPRHLVRRRGQEARLRCSPMKGHSHVYWYRQLPEEGLKFMVYLQKENIIDESGMPKERFSAEFPKEGPSILRIQQVVRGDSAAYFCASSLNRQGAMNGEQFFGPGTRLTVL.

The chain uses TRBV6-6 and TRBJ2-5; 12 bases are shared with TRBD2. The CDR3 contains 17 residues. Per germline, CDR1 MNHNY and CDR2 SVGAGI (reference sequence). V shed 6 bases and J 7 bases; nucleotides not matched to a gene: 15. As DNA, the CDR3 is TGTGCCAGCAGCCGATCGGGCCTAGCGGGAGGGCCGGGGACCCAGTACTTC. Residues: CASSRSGLAGGPGTQYF.

CDR3 amino acids: CASSYSSASYGYTF. The DNA for the CDR3 is TGTGCCAGCAGTTACTCGAGCGCCTCCTATGGCTACACCTTC. The chain employs TRBV6-5 and TRBJ1-2; no clear D gene. The germline V gene has CDR1 MNHEY and CDR2 SVGAGI. The V end lost 0 bases, the J end lost 4 bases, and 9 bases lay between the germline ends. The CDR3 spans 14 residues.